The 23 T cell receptor beta chains presented below share a single source sample, sequenced in a study of T cells after yellow fever vaccination. TCRdb analysed the 5' RACE reads with MiXCR anew, one entry per CDR3 protein. The table shows around 120,000 distinct CDR3 sequences, with more than 5.5% occurring only once. The source was CD4+ T cells sorted from PBMCs, collected 35 to 50 days after the first yellow fever vaccination. The receptor set was obtained from a man younger than 35 who received the YFV17D yellow fever vaccine.

This clonotype showed up many times. The chain links TRBV18 to TRBJ2-5, with D uncertain. The V end lost 2 bases, the J end lost 5 bases, and 9 bases lay between the germline ends. CDR3 length equals 13 residues. Germline V gene lookup returns CDR1 KGHSH and CDR2 LQKENI. CDR3 protein: CASSPNQGETQYF. CDR3 nucleotide sequence: TGTGCCAGCTCACCAAACCAAGGGGAGACCCAGTACTTC.

The chain joins TRBV20-1 to TRBJ1-1; D not certain. This CDR3 is 11 amino acids long. Germline V lookup: CDR1 DFQATT, CDR2 SNEGSKA (reference sequence). V lost 0 bases and J lost 13, with 12 bases in between. The CDR3 DNA sequence: TGCAGTGCTAGAGAAAGGGAAAGGGTTTTCTTT. Protein product: CSARERERVFF.

This clonotype was observed many times. The chain recombines TRBV7-2 with TRBJ2-7; D tentatively reads TRBD1 or TRBD2 (5 bases each). V dropped 1 base and J dropped 2 bases, with 12 bases sitting between them. The germline V gene has CDR1 SGHTA and CDR2 FQGNSA. The CDR3 length is 15 residues. CDR3 bases: TGTGCCAGCAGCTTAGGAGGGACGGGACCCTACGAGCAGTACGTC. It yields the protein CASSLGGTGPYEQYV.

This clonotype was observed many times. The chain carries TRBV11-2 and TRBJ2-1, with TRBD2 as a possible D gene (6 bases). V lost 3 bases and J lost 4, with 13 bases in between. The length of the CDR3 is 15 residues. Germline V gene sequence: CDR1 SGHAT, CDR2 FQNNGV. The CDR3 protein is CASSFLTGEYNEQFF. DNA of the CDR3: TGTGCCAGCAGCTTTCTAACGGGGGAATACAATGAGCAGTTCTTC.

Remarks on this clonotype: This may be a read error, as it is one base from a much larger clone. The rearrangement joins TRBV12-3 or TRBV12-4 to TRBJ1-1; D ambiguous. V shed 5 bases and J shed 7 bases, with 5 bases lying between them. The CDR3 totals 10 residues. CDR3 sequence: CASSHGEAFF. Written as DNA, the CDR3 is TGTGCCAGCAGTCATGGTGAAGCTTTCTTT.

Ten or more counts support this clonotype. The gene calls are TRBV20-1 and TRBJ1-2; TRBD1 might be the D (5 bases). The CDR3 contains 13 residues. V was clipped by 3 bases and J by 3 bases, with 11 bases between them. Germline V gives CDR1 DFQATT, CDR2 SNEGSKA (reference sequence). The CDR3 protein is CSARWQGDYGYTF. In DNA form, the CDR3 reads TGCAGTGCTAGGTGGCAGGGAGACTATGGCTACACCTTC.

The sample holds a few counts of this clonotype. CDR3 coding DNA: TGTGCCAGCAGAATGGGGGACCGTAACTATGGCTACACCTTC. Translating it yields CASRMGDRNYGYTF. The chain combines TRBV5-4 with TRBJ1-2; D perhaps matches TRBD1 (5 bases). CDR1 and CDR2 (germline): SGHNT, YYREEE (reference sequence). The V and J ends lost 5 bases and 1 base respectively, with 12 bases between them. The CDR3 runs to 14 residues.

This clonotype was detected ten times or more. The chain uses TRBV6-2 or TRBV6-3 and TRBJ2-1, with D maybe TRBD2 (5 bases). V lost 8 bases to trimming and J lost 9 bases, with 14 bases between them. CDR3 length: 12 residues. CDR1 is MNHEY and CDR2 is SVGEGT in the germline V gene. The chain's CDR3 is CASGLGPGEQFF. The CDR3 coding sequence is TGTGCCAGCGGACTGGGCCCCGGTGAGCAGTTCTTC.

This clonotype was recorded many times. V and J are TRBV9 and TRBJ1-5; D uncertain. The CDR3 is 15 residues long. Trimming pared 4 bases from V and 1 base from J, leaving 12 bases between. Germline CDR1 is SGDLS and CDR2 is YYNGEE. The CDR3: CASSSRTDSNQPQHF. DNA of the CDR3: TGTGCCAGCAGCTCCCGGACGGACAGCAATCAGCCCCAGCATTTT.

On this clonotype: Possible read error: a much larger clone is one base away. This rearrangement joins TRBV27 to TRBJ1-2; D may be TRBD1 (6 bases). Germline assignment: CDR1 MNHEY and CDR2 SMNVEV (reference sequence). The V gene lost 3 bases and the J gene lost 5 bases, with 13 bases spanning the gap. The CDR3 runs to 14 residues. The CDR3 spells CASSFADSKYGYTF. For the CDR3, the DNA is TGTGCCAGCAGTTTCGCGGACAGTAAGTATGGCTACACCTTC.

This clonotype was counted between two and nine times. The chain employs TRBV23-1 and TRBJ1-1; 9 bases fit TRBD1. TRBV23-1 is treated as an ORF (open reading frame) with a function not yet certain. The CDR3 is made up of 18 amino acids. The V and J ends lost 4 bases and 0 bases, in that order; junction bases with no gene match: 12. In DNA, the CDR3 is TGCGCCAGCAGTCGTGCCCCCCGGGACAGGGACATGAACACTGAAGCTTTCTTT. Amino acids: CASSRAPRDRDMNTEAFF.

This clonotype was found many times. In nucleotides, the CDR3 is TGCAGTGCTAGGGCGACAGCGGAGCAGTACGTC. This gives the protein CSARATAEQYV. The chain is built from TRBV20-1 and TRBJ2-7; D possibly corresponds to TRBD1 (5 bases). There are 11 residues in the CDR3. Germline CDR1 reads DFQATT; CDR2 reads SNEGSKA (reference sequence). V lost 3 bases to trimming and J lost 7 bases, with 10 bases between them.

As regards this clonotype: Given a much more abundant clone one base away, this may be a read error. V is TRBV4-3 and J is TRBJ2-5; no firm D call. The length of the CDR3 is 13 residues. Germline loops: CDR1 LGHNA, CDR2 YSLEER. V was clipped by 2 bases and J by 5 bases, with 9 bases between them. The CDR3 bases are TGCGCCAGCAGCCAAAGCTCTGATGAGACCCAGTACTTC. Its protein is CASSQSSDETQYF.

V usage is TRBV2 and J usage is TRBJ2-1, with D unclear. CDR3 length: 11 amino acids. Per the germline V gene, CDR1 is SNHLY and CDR2 is FYNNEI. Trimming took off 6 bases at V and 9 bases at J, with 9 bases between the two ends. The CDR3 DNA reads as TGTGCCAGCAGGCAGGACGGTGAGCAGTTCTTC. Encoded protein: CASRQDGEQFF. Using reference TRBV2 and TRBJ2-1 for the parts outside the CDR3, the full variable domain is EPEVTQTPSHQVTQMGQEVILRCVPISNHLYFYWYRQILGQKVEFLVSFYNNEISEKSEIFDDQFSVERPDGSNFTLKIRSTKLEDSAMYFCASRQDGEQFFGPGTRLTVL.

This clonotype appeared many times. The rearrangement links TRBV6-5 to TRBJ1-6, with D perhaps TRBD1 (5 bases). The CDR3 contains 14 residues. The germline CDR1 and CDR2 sequences are MNHEY and SVGAGI. V was pared by 1 base and J by 7 bases, with 8 bases between. CDR3 nucleotide sequence: TGTGCCAGCAGTTACTGGGGGGAAAATTCACCCCTCCACTTT. Translated, it gives CASSYWGENSPLHF.

This clonotype was found many times. This sequence joins TRBV3-1 and TRBJ2-7; 8 bases line up with TRBD1. This CDR3 has 15 residues. The germline V gene encodes CDR1 LGHDT and CDR2 YNNKEL (reference sequence). V shed 5 bases and J 1 base; nucleotides not matched to a gene: 7. Written as DNA, the CDR3 is TGTGCCAGCAGCTGGACAGGGCTTTTTTCCTACGAGCAGTACGTC. It yields the protein CASSWTGLFSYEQYV.

The sample holds many counts of this clonotype. The chain has TRBV5-1 and TRBJ2-5; tentative D call: TRBD1 (6 bases). This CDR3 has 16 residues. Trimming took off 2 bases at V and 4 bases at J, with 18 bases between the two ends. Germline CDR1 is SGHRS and CDR2 is YFSETQ. CDR3 sequence (DNA): TGCGCCAGCAGCTTACTAAAGGTGACAGGAAGAGAGACCCAGTACTTC. Protein: CASSLLKVTGRETQYF.

This clonotype has at least ten counts. This sequence joins TRBV12-3 or TRBV12-4 and TRBJ1-1; possible D gene TRBD1, 5 bases. The CDR3 is 14 residues long. The V gene lost 6 bases and the J gene lost 3 bases, with 14 bases spanning the gap. The CDR3 spells CASSPFGGDTEAFF. The CDR3 DNA sequence: TGTGCCAGCAGCCCCTTCGGAGGGGACACTGAAGCTTTCTTT.

This clonotype was counted at least ten times. This chain joins TRBV11-3 and TRBJ2-2; D perhaps matches TRBD1 (5 bases). V gave up 3 bases and J gave up 8 bases, with 16 bases separating them. This CDR3 spans 15 amino acids. Looked up from germline, CDR1 is SGHNT and CDR2 is YENEEA. CDR3 DNA: TGTGCCAGCAGCTTCGGCCAGGGCGTGATGGGGGAGCTGTTTTTT. Translation gives CASSFGQGVMGELFF.

Details on this clonotype: This may stem from a read error, because a much larger clone lies one nucleotide away. The CDR3 reads CASSPTPNEQFF. Written as DNA, the CDR3 is TGTGCCAGCTCACCGACGCCCAATGAGCAGTTCTTC. The chain has TRBV18 and TRBJ2-1; D gene ambiguous. Trimming stripped 3 bases from V and 6 bases from J, with 6 bases between. CDR1 KGHSH and CDR2 LQKENI come from the germline V gene. The CDR3 sequence is 12 residues long.

This clonotype occurred a few times. This chain joins TRBV7-2 and TRBJ1-3, with TRBD1 matching 8 bases. CDR3 length: 13 residues. V trimming: 3 bases; J trimming: 8 bases; junction bases outside the gene matches: 3. Germline V CDR1 and CDR2: SGHTA, FQGNSA. The CDR3 sequence: CASSFGQGDTIYF. Written as DNA, the CDR3 is TGTGCCAGCAGCTTCGGACAGGGTGACACCATATATTTT.

This clonotype has at least ten counts. This chain connects TRBV7-2 to TRBJ1-1; no clear D. Trimming pared 5 bases from V and 6 bases from J, leaving 13 bases between. Per the germline V gene, CDR1 is SGHTA and CDR2 is FQGNSA. The CDR3 extends over 13 amino acids. The DNA of the CDR3 is TGTGCCAGCAGCATAGGGAGGACGGCTGAAGCTTTCTTT. This codes for CASSIGRTAEAFF.

In this sample, this clonotype turned up many times. V and J are TRBV4-3 and TRBJ2-7; D not resolved. Trimming removed 0 bases from V and 0 bases from J, with 9 bases in between. Germline-derived CDR1 and CDR2 are LGHNA and YSLEER. The CDR3 is made up of 15 amino acids. The CDR3 region is CASSQDLRSSYEQYF. The CDR3 nucleotides read TGCGCCAGCAGCCAAGATCTCCGGAGCTCCTACGAGCAGTACTTC.